These 10 T cell receptor beta chains were sequenced from one sample in a study of cytomegalovirus exposure and HLA in healthy donors. Clones were sequenced by immunoSEQ multiplex PCR, and TCRdb holds only the in-frame ones, with some missing. This table holds around 220,000 clones, 80% to 85% found once. The sequenced sample consisted of PBMCs. Every receptor here comes from a woman in her thirties in good health and CMV-seropositive.

J is TRBJ2-3 and V is TRBV6-1; the D gene is possibly TRBD2 (6 bases). V shed 6 bases and J shed 2 bases, with 15 bases lying between them. The CDR3 contains 15 residues. The germline V gene encodes CDR1 MNHNS and CDR2 SASEGT. Here the CDR3 DNA reads TGTGCCAGCAGGGGGAGGAGTGGTCTCACAGATACGCAGTATTTT. Its protein product is CASRGRSGLTDTQYF.

The genes are TRBV7-8 and TRBJ2-2, with D unclear. V lost 6 bases to trimming and J lost 0 bases, with 14 bases between them. The germline gives CDR1 SGHVS, CDR2 FQNEAQ. The CDR3 spans 16 residues. The CDR3 region is CASSSRLEANTGELFF. The CDR3 nucleotides are TGTGCCAGCAGTTCAAGGCTGGAAGCGAACACCGGGGAGCTGTTTTTT. Full variable domain (remainder filled in from reference TRBV7-8 and TRBJ2-2): GAGVSQSPRYKVAKRGQDVALRCDPISGHVSLFWYQQALGQGPEFLTYFQNEAQLDKSGLPSDRFFAERPEGSVSTLKIQRTQQEDSAVYLCASSSRLEANTGELFFGEGSRLTVL.

In this sample, this clone turned up many times. The chain employs TRBV15 and TRBJ2-7; a weak D match, TRBD2 (7 bases). Looked up from germline, CDR1 is LNHNV and CDR2 is YYDKDF (reference sequence). V was pared by 1 base and J by 5 bases, with 15 bases between. The CDR3 is 15 residues long. The CDR3 is CATSRGGGALHEQYF. The CDR3 nucleotides read TGTGCCACCAGCAGAGGTGGGGGGGCTCTCCACGAGCAGTACTTC. The full variable domain, completed using reference TRBV15 and TRBJ2-7, is DAMVIQNPRYQVTQFGKPVTLSCSQTLNHNVMYWYQQKSSQAPKLLFHYYDKDFNNEADTPDNFQSRRPNTSFCFLDIRSPGLGDTAMYLCATSRGGGALHEQYFGPGTRLTVT.

CDR3 amino acids: CATSRNRAYEQYF. CDR3 bases: TGTGCCACCAGCCGAAACAGGGCCTACGAGCAGTACTTC. The chain carries TRBV15 and TRBJ2-7; weak D call: TRBD1 (6 bases). Germline V lookup: CDR1 LNHNV, CDR2 YYDKDF (reference sequence). V lost 5 bases, J lost 2 bases, and 10 bases lay in between. The CDR3 spans 13 residues.

This chain connects TRBV30 to TRBJ2-3, with D tentatively TRBD2 (6 bases). The CDR3 is 15 amino acids. Germline CDR1 and CDR2: GTSNPN and SVGIG (reference sequence). Between the trimmed V and J ends, which lost 7 bases and 10 bases, there was a span of 27 bases. CDR3 residues: CASSPGGRPGLAQYF. The DNA for the CDR3 is TGTGCCTCCTCGCCTGGGGGGAGGCCTGGTTTAGCGCAGTATTTT.

V is TRBV19 and J is TRBJ1-2, with 7 bases that match TRBD1. The CDR3 totals 12 residues. Germline V lookup: CDR1 LNHDA, CDR2 SQIVND (reference sequence). The CDR3: CGTGQIGYGYTF. The CDR3 DNA follows: TGTGGAACGGGACAGATCGGCTATGGCTACACCTTC.

This chain links TRBV9 with TRBJ2-5, with 8 nucleotides matching TRBD1. This CDR3 has 14 residues. The junction had 7 bases not matched to a gene; V was cut back by 4 bases and J by 5 bases. Looked up from germline, CDR1 is SGDLS and CDR2 is YYNGEE. As DNA, the CDR3 is TGTGCCAGCAGCCTCCAGGGGGCAGGGGAGACCCAGTACTTC. This gives the protein CASSLQGAGETQYF.

This clone was observed a handful of times. The chain uses TRBV18 and TRBJ2-6; D remains ambiguous. The germline V and J ends were trimmed by 6 bases and 2 bases, with 11 bases remaining between them. The CDR3 runs to 15 residues. Germline values: CDR1 KGHSH, CDR2 LQKENI. The CDR3 protein is CASSLARAGANVLTF. In DNA form, the CDR3 reads TGTGCCAGCTCCCTCGCCCGGGCTGGGGCCAACGTCCTGACTTTC. The full variable domain, its missing parts supplied by reference TRBV18 and TRBJ2-6, is NAGVMQNPRHLVRRRGQEARLRCSPMKGHSHVYWYRQLPEEGLKFMVYLQKENIIDESGMPKERFSAEFPKEGPSILRIQQVVRGDSAAYFCASSLARAGANVLTFGAGSRLTVL.

The chain links TRBV27 to TRBJ1-1; D gene ambiguous. Germline lookup yields CDR1 MNHEY and CDR2 SMNVEV (reference sequence). Trimming took off 7 bases at V and 1 base at J, with 7 bases between the two ends. This CDR3 comprises 12 residues. CDR3 sequence: CASIAGNTEAFF. The CDR3, as DNA: TGTGCCAGCATCGCAGGGAACACTGAAGCTTTCTTT.

This clone was seen a handful of times. Other DNA sequences within the sample encode an identical CDR3. The chain has TRBV5-1 and TRBJ2-1, with D perhaps matching TRBD1 (5 bases). Germline V gene data show CDR1 as SGHRS and CDR2 as YFSETQ. V was shortened by 4 bases and J by 0 bases, with 11 bases between the two germline ends. This CDR3 region has 15 residues. The chain's CDR3 is CASSLDSSSYNEQFF. DNA of the CDR3: TGCGCCAGCAGCCTAGACAGCAGCTCCTACAATGAGCAGTTCTTC.